The clone carrying this TCR beta chain has at least ten counts. These data are taken from a study of T cell repertoires in cytomegalovirus infection. TCRdb reanalysed the reads using MiXCR and keeps one entry per CDR3 protein. The table has roughly 500,000 distinct CDR3 sequences, around 11% seen once. Germline V lookup: CDR1 MNHNS, CDR2 SASEGT. The CDR3 has 16 residues. Trimming left V 6 bases short and J 7 bases short, with 19 bases between. The clonotype was recovered from a human donor in good health (CMV status not recorded). Some clones in this sample may be carry-over from other donors' samples. Sequencing was performed on PBMCs. The chain carries TRBV6-1 and TRBJ1-6; tentatively, D is TRBD1 (6 bases). CDR3 region: CASRAEFWGQNSPLHF. In DNA, the CDR3 is TGTGCCAGCAGAGCAGAGTTTTGGGGGCAAAATTCACCCCTCCACTTT.